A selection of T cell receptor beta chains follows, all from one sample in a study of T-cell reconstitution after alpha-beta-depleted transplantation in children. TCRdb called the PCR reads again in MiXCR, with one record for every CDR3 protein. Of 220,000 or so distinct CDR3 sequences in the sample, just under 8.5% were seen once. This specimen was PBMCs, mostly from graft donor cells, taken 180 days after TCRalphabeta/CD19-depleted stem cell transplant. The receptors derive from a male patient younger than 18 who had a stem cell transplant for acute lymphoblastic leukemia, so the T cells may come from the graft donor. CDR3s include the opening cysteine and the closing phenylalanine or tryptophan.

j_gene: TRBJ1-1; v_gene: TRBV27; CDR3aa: CASSFMASRNSLAFF
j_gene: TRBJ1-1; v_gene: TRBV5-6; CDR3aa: CASRSWTPGGTEAFF
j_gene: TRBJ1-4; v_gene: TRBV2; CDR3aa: CASSEWAVARKLFF
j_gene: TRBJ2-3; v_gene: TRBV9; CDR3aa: CASSSRWGTGGQDTQYF
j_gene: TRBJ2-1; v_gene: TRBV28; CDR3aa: CASSAGTGVSEQFF
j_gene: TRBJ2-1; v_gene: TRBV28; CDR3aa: CASSFLAGAYNEQFF
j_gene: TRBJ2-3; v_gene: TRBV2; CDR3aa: CASSDARGGGDTQYF
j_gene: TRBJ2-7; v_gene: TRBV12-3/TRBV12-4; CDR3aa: CASSLGADTGPYEQYF
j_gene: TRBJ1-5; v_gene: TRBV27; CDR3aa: CASSTRQGPNQPQHF
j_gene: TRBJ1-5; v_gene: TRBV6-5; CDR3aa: CASSSLGQASNQPQHF
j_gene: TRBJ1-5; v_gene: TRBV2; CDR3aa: CASSAPGGYSNQPQHF
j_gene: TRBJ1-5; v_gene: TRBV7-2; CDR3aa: CASSLAWAGNQPQHF
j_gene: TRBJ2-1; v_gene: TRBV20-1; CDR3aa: CSADRRHLGIDEQFF
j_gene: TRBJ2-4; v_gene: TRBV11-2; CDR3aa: CASTGGQGKNIQYF
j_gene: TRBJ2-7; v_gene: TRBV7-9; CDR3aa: CASSELQGSSSYEQYF
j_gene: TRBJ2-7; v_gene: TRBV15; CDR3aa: CATSRGTTGPAYEQYF
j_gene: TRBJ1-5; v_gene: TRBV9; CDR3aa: CASSSQGYSNQPQHF
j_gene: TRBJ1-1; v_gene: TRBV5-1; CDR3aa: CASSLGILNTEAFF
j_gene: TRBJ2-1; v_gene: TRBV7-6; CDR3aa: CASSVGLASPLTNYNEQFF
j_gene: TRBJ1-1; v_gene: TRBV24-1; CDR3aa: CATSVGGTEAFF
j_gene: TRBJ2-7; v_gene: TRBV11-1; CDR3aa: CASSPGRTSGGARYEQYF
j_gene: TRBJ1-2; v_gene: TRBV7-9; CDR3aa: CASSLAGGGGYGYTF
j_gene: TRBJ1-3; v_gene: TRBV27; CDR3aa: CASSWGQGANTIYF
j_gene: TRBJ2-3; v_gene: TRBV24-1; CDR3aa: CATSDLRRPSTDTQYF
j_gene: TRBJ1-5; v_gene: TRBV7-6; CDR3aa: CASSLSDTDNQPQHF
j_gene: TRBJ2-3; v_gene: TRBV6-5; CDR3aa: CASSYSGRSAWPPDTQYF
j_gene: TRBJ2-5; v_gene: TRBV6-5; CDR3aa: CASSYRPNQETQYF
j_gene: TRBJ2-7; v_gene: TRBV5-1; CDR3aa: CASCETAPSKQYF
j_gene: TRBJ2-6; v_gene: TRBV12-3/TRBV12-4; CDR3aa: CASSDAGANVLTF
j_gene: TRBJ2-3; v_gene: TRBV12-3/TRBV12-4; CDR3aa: CASSIKRGASSTDTQYF
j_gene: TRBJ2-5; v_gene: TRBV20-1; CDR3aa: CSVLGRGVETQYF
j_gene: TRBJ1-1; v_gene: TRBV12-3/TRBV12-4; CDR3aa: CASSLYGYTEAFF
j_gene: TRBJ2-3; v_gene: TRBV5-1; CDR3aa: CASSFGRGASTDTQYF